A single sample gave rise to the 2 T cell receptor beta chains below, sequenced in a study of post-analysis software for immune sequencing data. Study outcomes and limitations: Comparison of patients with controls showed 4 to 6 TRBV segments more frequent in patients, TRBV5-6, TRBV5-1 and TRBV20-1 among them.

Included in the TCR beta cDNA libraries were unique molecular identifiers. TCRdb reanalysed the PCR reads using MiXCR and keeps one entry per CDR3 protein. The sample yields roughly 800,000 distinct CDR3 sequences, around 50% seen once. For these TCRs, the target antigens are not known. The sequencing input was blood. These receptors were collected from a girl aged 5-17 years with multiple sclerosis.

This rearrangement joins TRBV5-5 to TRBJ2-7, with D tentatively TRBD1 (5 bases). V dropped 0 bases and J dropped 7 bases, with 8 bases sitting between them. Per the germline V gene, CDR1 is SGHKS and CDR2 is YYEKEE (reference sequence). The CDR3 contains 12 residues. The DNA of the CDR3 is TGTGCCAGCAGCTTGGTGGCAGGGGAGCAGTACTTC. This gives the protein CASSLVAGEQYF. Filled out from reference TRBV5-5 and TRBJ2-7, the complete variable domain reads DAGVTQSPTHLIKTRGQQVTLRCSPISGHKSVSWYQQVLGQGPQFIFQYYEKEERGRGNFPDRFSARQFPNYSSELNVNALLLGDSALYLCASSLVAGEQYFGPGTRLTVT.

This clonotype was seen only a few times. DNA of the CDR3: TGTGCCAGCAGCCACCGATTCGGGATGGAGCGGGAGCGCACAGATACGCAGTATTTT. Protein: CASSHRFGMERERTDTQYF. The genes are TRBV4-2 and TRBJ2-3, with TRBD2 matching over 8 bases. The ends lost 3 bases at V and 1 base at J; junction bases unmatched: 15. Germline lookup yields CDR1 LGHNA and CDR2 YNFKEQ. The CDR3 has 19 residues.